Listed here are 20 T cell receptor beta chains from one sample, sequenced in a study of cytomegalovirus exposure and HLA in healthy donors. Researchers ran the PCR with 60 Vbeta and 13 Jbeta primers. Method: immunoSEQ multiplex PCR; TCRdb's copy keeps in-frame clones and lacks some. The sample has roughly 120,000 clones, about 73% seen once. The sequenced sample was PBMCs. Receptor source: a woman between 40 and 50 years old in good health and CMV-seropositive.

This rearrangement joins TRBV7-2 to TRBJ1-2; weak D call: TRBD1 (6 bases). CDR3 length: 17 residues. CDR1 is SGHTA, CDR2 FQGNSA, per germline. Trimming shortened V by 1 base and J by 2 bases, and 17 bases separated the two germline ends. For the CDR3, the DNA is TGTGCCAGCAGCTTAGTTGGGGGCCCCGGGACCAACTATGGCTACACCTTC. This translates into CASSLVGGPGTNYGYTF.

This chain links TRBV5-1 with TRBJ2-7; 7 positions agree with TRBD1. Trimming cost V 4 bases and J 2 bases; bases outside gene matches: 9. In germline, CDR1 is SGHRS, CDR2 YFSETQ. This CDR3 is built from 15 residues. The CDR3 DNA follows: TGCGCCAGCAGCGTGGCCTGGGACAGCACCTACGAGCAGTACTTC. It translates to CASSVAWDSTYEQYF.

This clone was seen more than once but under ten times. The chain uses TRBV30 and TRBJ2-1; D uncertain. The germline gives CDR1 GTSNPN, CDR2 SVGIG (reference sequence). V was clipped by 0 bases and J by 0 bases, with 12 bases between them. The CDR3 consists of 16 residues. The CDR3 is CAWSVATVSSYNEQFF. Here the CDR3 DNA reads TGTGCCTGGAGTGTAGCGACTGTTAGCTCCTACAATGAGCAGTTCTTC. Full variable domain (missing parts from reference TRBV30 and TRBJ2-1): SQTIHQWPATLVQPVGSPLSLECTVEGTSNPNLYWYRQAAGRGLQLLFYSVGIGQISSEVPQNLSASRPQDRQFILSSKKLLLSDSGFYLCAWSVATVSSYNEQFFGPGTRLTVL.

V is TRBV9 and J is TRBJ2-3; maybe TRBD1 (5 bases). V shed 0 bases and J shed 2 bases, with 10 bases lying between them. The CDR3 is 15 amino acids. Germline-derived CDR1 and CDR2 are SGDLS and YYNGEE. CDR3 amino acids: CASSVEAGSTDTQYF. In DNA, the CDR3 is TGTGCCAGCAGCGTAGAGGCAGGGTCCACAGATACGCAGTATTTT.

V is TRBV7-9 and J is TRBJ2-1; 9 nucleotides agree with TRBD1. J lost 8 bases, V lost 3 bases, and 14 bases had no gene match. CDR3 length: 17 amino acids. Germline V gives CDR1 SEHNR, CDR2 FQNEAQ (reference sequence). CDR3 bases: TGTGCCAGCAGCTTGTCCCGGCCCGGGACAGGGCCCCATGAGCAGTTCTTC. Translating it yields CASSLSRPGTGPHEQFF.

This clone has only a few counts. The chain recombines TRBV4-1 with TRBJ2-3; 7 positions agree with TRBD2. In germline, CDR1 is MGHRA, CDR2 YSYEKL. CDR3 length: 14 residues. Trimming removed 4 bases from V and 1 base from J; junction bases left unmatched: 2. DNA for the CDR3: TGCGCCAGCAGCCGAACTAGCGGCACAGATACGCAGTATTTT. Translation: CASSRTSGTDTQYF.

The rearrangement uses TRBV5-1 and TRBJ1-2; the match to TRBD1 covers 8 bases. Looked up from germline, CDR1 is SGHRS and CDR2 is YFSETQ. The length of the CDR3 is 14 residues. The V gene end was trimmed by 1 base and the J gene end by 8 bases; junction bases not matched to a gene: 7. This CDR3 reads CASSLTTGAPGYTF. As DNA, the CDR3 is TGCGCCAGCAGCTTGACGACAGGGGCTCCGGGCTACACCTTC.

A few counts support this clone. Mismatch with germline at one junction end may stem from a read error. This chain uses TRBV28 with TRBJ2-7, with 7 bases fitting TRBD2. CDR3 length equals 11 residues. Germline V gene sequence: CDR1 MDHEN, CDR2 SYDVKM. The CDR3 DNA reads TGTGCCAGCAGTAAGCGAGGCGGGGGAGTCTTT. It specifies CASSKRGGGVF.

This sequence joins TRBV7-2 and TRBJ2-7; 8 nucleotides align to TRBD2. This CDR3 spans 15 amino acids. After removal of 5 bases from V and 2 bases from J, the junction contained 8 bases not matched to a gene. Germline lookup yields CDR1 SGHTA and CDR2 FQGNSA. The CDR3 nucleotides read TGTGCCAGCAGCCAAGGACTAGCTGTTACCTACGAGCAGTACTTC. Amino acid sequence: CASSQGLAVTYEQYF. Full variable domain (missing parts from reference TRBV7-2 and TRBJ2-7): GAGVSQSPSNKVTEKGKDVELRCDPISGHTALYWYRQSLGQGLEFLIYFQGNSAPDKSGLPSDRFSAERTGGSVSTLTIQRTQQEDSAVYLCASSQGLAVTYEQYFGPGTRLTVT.

CDR3 amino acids: CASSQASGGVSYNEQFF. Here the CDR3 DNA reads TGTGCCAGCAGCCAAGCCTCCGGGGGGGTCTCGTACAATGAGCAGTTCTTC. V usage is TRBV4-2 and J usage is TRBJ2-1, with 8 bases lining up with TRBD2. The V segment lost 1 base and the J segment 4 bases; nucleotides outside the gene matches: 9. Germline loops: CDR1 LGHNA, CDR2 YNFKEQ. This CDR3 region has 17 residues.

This clone appeared a few times. The chain is built from TRBV19 and TRBJ2-5; 7 bases agree with TRBD2. V lost 0 bases, J lost 4 bases, and 2 bases stayed unmatched. CDR3 length equals 14 residues. Germline loops: CDR1 LNHDA, CDR2 SQIVND (reference sequence). The CDR3 DNA reads TGTGCCAGTAGTATAGACACGGGGGGAGAGACCCAGTACTTC. Protein product: CASSIDTGGETQYF. The full variable domain, rest sourced from reference TRBV19 and TRBJ2-5, is DGGITQSPKYLFRKEGQNVTLSCEQNLNHDAMYWYRQDPGQGLRLIYYSQIVNDFQKGDIAEGYSVSREKKESFPLTVTSAQKNPTAFYLCASSIDTGGETQYFGPGTRLLVL.

V usage is TRBV6-6 and J usage is TRBJ1-3, with a tentative D call TRBD1 (5 bases). CDR1 is MNHNY and CDR2 is SVGAGI in the germline V gene (reference sequence). The ends were cut back, 9 bases at V and 0 bases at J, with 9 bases in the middle. The CDR3 has 13 amino acids. The CDR3: CASTGGSGNTIYF. CDR3 in DNA: TGTGCCAGTACGGGGGGCTCTGGAAACACCATATATTTT.

This CDR3 is CASSPTVMNTEAFF. The CDR3 region has the DNA TGTGCCAGCAGCCCTACAGTCATGAACACTGAAGCTTTCTTT. The chain couples TRBV11-1 to TRBJ1-1, with unresolved D. The V end lost 5 bases, the J end lost 0 bases, and 10 bases lay between the germline ends. Germline CDR1 and CDR2: SGHAT and FQDESV (reference sequence). The CDR3 has 14 amino acids.

The V call is TRBV27, the J call TRBJ2-2, with 11 bases lining up with TRBD2. CDR1 MNHEY and CDR2 SMNVEV come from the germline V gene (reference sequence). This CDR3 comprises 18 residues. The junction had 6 bases not matched to a gene; V was cut back by 3 bases and J by 0 bases. The chain's CDR3 is CASSFQGLADTNTGELFF. In nucleotides, the CDR3 is TGTGCCAGCAGTTTCCAGGGACTAGCGGATACGAACACCGGGGAGCTGTTTTTT.

This chain links TRBV23-1 with TRBJ2-1, with 7 positions matching TRBD1. TRBV23-1 is an ORF, with its function uncertain. The J segment lost 5 bases and the V segment lost 4 bases, leaving 14 bases of the junction unmatched. The CDR3 loop spans 17 amino acids. The CDR3 bases are TGCGCCAGCAGTCGTTTGAGGTCTAGGGGGCCCCACAATGAGCAGTTCTTC. It specifies CASSRLRSRGPHNEQFF.

This clone was observed once. The rearrangement uses TRBV5-5 and TRBJ1-2; D might be TRBD1 (5 bases). From germline, CDR1 is SGHKS and CDR2 YYEKEE (reference sequence). V lost 0 bases and J 3 bases, leaving 12 bases between the germline ends. The length of the CDR3 is 15 residues. The CDR3 is CASSLGPGGDYGYTF. CDR3 DNA sequence: TGTGCCAGCAGCTTGGGACCGGGAGGGGACTATGGCTACACCTTC.

This clone was counted a few times. This rearrangement joins TRBV18 to TRBJ1-1, with TRBD1 as a possible D gene (5 bases). The CDR3 length is 13 residues. Germline loops: CDR1 KGHSH, CDR2 LQKENI. V was shortened by 5 bases and J by 1 base, with 8 bases between the two germline ends. Written as DNA, the CDR3 is TGTGCCAGCTCAGCAGACAGGAACACTGAAGCTTTCTTT. It codes for CASSADRNTEAFF.

This rearrangement joins TRBV18 to TRBJ2-7; 9 nucleotides align to TRBD1. Germline-derived CDR1 and CDR2 are KGHSH and LQKENI. CDR3 length: 15 residues. J gave up 5 bases and V 0 bases, and 5 bases lay outside the gene matches. The CDR3 DNA sequence: TGTGCCAGCTCACCACCTGGGACAGGGCTTCACGAGCAGTACTTC. Translated: CASSPPGTGLHEQYF.

This clone was recorded only once. The genes are TRBV11-2 and TRBJ2-7; 9 bases match TRBD1. The CDR3 totals 15 residues. The V gene end was trimmed by 1 base and the J gene end by 2 bases; junction bases not matched to a gene: 3. Germline lookup yields CDR1 SGHAT and CDR2 FQNNGV. CDR3 bases: TGTGCCAGCAGCTTAGGGAGGACAGGGGCCTACGAGCAGTACTTC. Its translation: CASSLGRTGAYEQYF.

The chain uses TRBV18 and TRBJ2-2; 8 bases match TRBD1. V trimming: 3 bases; J trimming: 1 base; junction bases outside the gene matches: 1. This CDR3 region has 15 residues. Looked up from germline, CDR1 is KGHSH and CDR2 is LQKENI. Here the CDR3 reads CASSPGTGNTGELFF. In DNA, the CDR3 is TGTGCCAGCTCACCGGGGACAGGGAACACCGGGGAGCTGTTTTTT.